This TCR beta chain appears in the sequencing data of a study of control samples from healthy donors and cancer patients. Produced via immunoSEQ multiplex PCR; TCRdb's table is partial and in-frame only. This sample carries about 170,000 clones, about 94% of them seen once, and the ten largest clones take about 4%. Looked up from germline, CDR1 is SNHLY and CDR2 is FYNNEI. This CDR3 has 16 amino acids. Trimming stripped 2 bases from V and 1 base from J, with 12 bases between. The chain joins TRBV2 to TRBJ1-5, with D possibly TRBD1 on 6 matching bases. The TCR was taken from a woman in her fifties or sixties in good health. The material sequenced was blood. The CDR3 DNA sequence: TGTGCCAGCAGTGAATCCGGGGGCGAAAGCAATCAGCCCCAGCATTTT. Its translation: CASSESGGESNQPQHF.